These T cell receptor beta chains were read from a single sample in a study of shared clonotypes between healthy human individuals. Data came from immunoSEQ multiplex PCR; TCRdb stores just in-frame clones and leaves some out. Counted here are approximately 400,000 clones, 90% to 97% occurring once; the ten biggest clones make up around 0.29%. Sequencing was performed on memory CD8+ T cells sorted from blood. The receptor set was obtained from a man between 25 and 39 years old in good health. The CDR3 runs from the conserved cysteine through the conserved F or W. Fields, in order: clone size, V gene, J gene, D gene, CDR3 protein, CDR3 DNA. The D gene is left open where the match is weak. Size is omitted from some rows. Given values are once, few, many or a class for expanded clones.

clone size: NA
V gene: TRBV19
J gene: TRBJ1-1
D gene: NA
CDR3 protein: CASYREGNTEAFF
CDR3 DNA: TGTGCCAGCTACAGGGAGGGGAACACTGAAGCTTTCTTT

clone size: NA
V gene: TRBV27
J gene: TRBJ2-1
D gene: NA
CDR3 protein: CASSQKGFNEQFF
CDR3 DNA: TGTGCCAGCAGTCAAAAGGGGTTCAATGAGCAGTTCTTC

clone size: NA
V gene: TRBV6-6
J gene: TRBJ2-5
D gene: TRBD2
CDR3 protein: CASSRDYRETQYF
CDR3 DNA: TGTGCCAGCAGTCGGGACTATAGAGAGACCCAGTACTTC

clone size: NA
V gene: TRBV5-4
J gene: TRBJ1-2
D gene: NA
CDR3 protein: CASTRDGYGYTF
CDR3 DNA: TGTGCCAGCACCCGGGACGGGTATGGCTACACCTTC

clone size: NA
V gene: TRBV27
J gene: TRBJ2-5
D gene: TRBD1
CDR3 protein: CASSPGTGGAQYF
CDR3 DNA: TGTGCCAGCAGCCCCGGGACAGGGGGTGCCCAGTACTTC

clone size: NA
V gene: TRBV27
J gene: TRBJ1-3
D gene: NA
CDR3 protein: CASSSGPGPRSGNTIYF
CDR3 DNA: TGTGCCAGCAGTTCCGGACCGGGTCCTCGCTCTGGAAACACCATATATTTT

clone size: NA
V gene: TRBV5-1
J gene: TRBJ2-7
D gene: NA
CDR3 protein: CASSLESYEQYF
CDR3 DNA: TGCGCCAGCAGCTTGGAAAGCTACGAGCAGTACTTC

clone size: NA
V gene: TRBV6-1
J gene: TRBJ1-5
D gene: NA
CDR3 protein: CASSERRAQPQHF
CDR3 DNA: TGTGCCAGCAGTGAACGGCGGGCCCAGCCCCAGCATTTT

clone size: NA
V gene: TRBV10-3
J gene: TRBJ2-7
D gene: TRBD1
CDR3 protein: CAISDPRTGQRDEQYF
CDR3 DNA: TGTGCCATCAGTGACCCTCGGACAGGCCAAAGGGACGAGCAGTACTTC

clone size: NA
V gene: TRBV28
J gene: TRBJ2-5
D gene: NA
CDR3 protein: CASSFTLRGQYF
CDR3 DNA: TGTGCCAGCAGTTTTACCCTCAGGGGTCAGTACTTC

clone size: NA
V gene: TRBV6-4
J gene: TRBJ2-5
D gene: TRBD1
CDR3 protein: CASSDRDRETQYF
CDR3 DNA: TGTGCCAGCAGTGACCGGGACAGGGAGACCCAGTACTTC

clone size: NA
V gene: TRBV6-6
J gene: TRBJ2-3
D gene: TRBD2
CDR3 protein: CASSYQGLADTDTQYF
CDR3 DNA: TGTGCCAGCAGTTACCAGGGACTAGCTGACACAGATACGCAGTATTTT

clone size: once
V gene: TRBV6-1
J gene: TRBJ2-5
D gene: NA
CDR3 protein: CASSLSAQETQYF
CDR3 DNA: TGTGCCAGCTCCCTCAGCGCCCAAGAGACCCAGTACTTC

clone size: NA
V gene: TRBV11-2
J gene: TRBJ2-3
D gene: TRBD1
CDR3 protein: CASAGTGGTDTQYF
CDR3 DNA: TGTGCCAGTGCCGGGACAGGGGGCACAGATACGCAGTATTTT

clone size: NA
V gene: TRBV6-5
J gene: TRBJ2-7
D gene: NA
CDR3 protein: CASSYASSYEQYF
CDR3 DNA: TGTGCCAGCAGTTACGCTAGCTCCTACGAGCAGTACTTC

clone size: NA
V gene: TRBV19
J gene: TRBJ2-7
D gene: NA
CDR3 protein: CASSLYLTYEQYF
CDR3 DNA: TGTGCCAGTAGTCTTTACCTCACCTACGAGCAGTACTTC

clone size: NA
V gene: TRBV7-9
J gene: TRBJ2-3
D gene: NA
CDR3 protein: CASTHEADTQYF
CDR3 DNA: TGTGCCAGCACCCACGAGGCAGATACGCAGTATTTT

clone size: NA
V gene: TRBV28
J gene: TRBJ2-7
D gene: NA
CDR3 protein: CASRTGRATYEQYF
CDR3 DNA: TGTGCCAGCAGGACTGGGCGGGCGACCTACGAGCAGTACTTC

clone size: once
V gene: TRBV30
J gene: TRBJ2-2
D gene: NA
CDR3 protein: CAWKEGNTGELFF
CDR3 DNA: TGTGCCTGGAAAGAGGGGAACACCGGGGAGCTGTTTTTT

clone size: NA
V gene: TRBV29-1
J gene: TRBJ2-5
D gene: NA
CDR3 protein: CSVSASLLETQYF
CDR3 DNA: TGCAGCGTTTCAGCTAGCCTCCTGGAGACCCAGTACTTC

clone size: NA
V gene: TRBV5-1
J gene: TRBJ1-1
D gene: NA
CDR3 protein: CASSGGNTEAFF
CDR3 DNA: TGCGCCAGCAGTGGGGGTAACACTGAAGCTTTCTTT

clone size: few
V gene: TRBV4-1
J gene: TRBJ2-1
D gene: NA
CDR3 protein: CASSQAGRRYNEQFF
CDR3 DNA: TGCGCCAGCAGCCAAGCGGGACGAAGATACAATGAGCAGTTCTTC

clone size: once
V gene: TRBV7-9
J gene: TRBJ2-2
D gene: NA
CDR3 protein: CASSLLRTGELFF
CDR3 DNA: TGTGCCAGCAGCTTATTACGGACCGGGGAGCTGTTTTTT

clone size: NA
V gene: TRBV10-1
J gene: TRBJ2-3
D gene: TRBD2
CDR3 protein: CASSVASGSVTDTQYF
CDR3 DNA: TGCGCCAGCAGTGTCGCTAGCGGGAGTGTTACAGATACGCAGTATTTT

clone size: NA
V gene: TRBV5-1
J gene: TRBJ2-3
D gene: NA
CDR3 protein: CASSPPWTSPGTDTQYF
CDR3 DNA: TGCGCCAGCAGCCCGCCGTGGACATCGCCGGGCACAGATACGCAGTATTTT

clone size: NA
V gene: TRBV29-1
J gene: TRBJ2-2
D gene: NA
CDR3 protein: CSVLAHGELFF
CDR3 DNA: TGCAGCGTTCTCGCGCACGGGGAGCTGTTTTTT

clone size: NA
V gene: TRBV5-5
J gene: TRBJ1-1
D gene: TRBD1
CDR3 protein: CASSFPGTVEAFF
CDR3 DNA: TGTGCCAGCAGCTTTCCCGGGACAGTTGAAGCTTTCTTT

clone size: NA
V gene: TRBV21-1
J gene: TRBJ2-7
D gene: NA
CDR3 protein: CASSKEDREKGTASYEQYF
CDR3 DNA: TGTGCCAGCAGCAAAGAGGATAGAGAGAAAGGTACAGCTTCCTACGAGCAGTACTTC

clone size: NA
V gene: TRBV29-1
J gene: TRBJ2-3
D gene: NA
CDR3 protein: CIGIGPAADTQYF
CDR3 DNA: TGCATCGGAATCGGGCCGGCGGCAGATACGCAGTATTTT

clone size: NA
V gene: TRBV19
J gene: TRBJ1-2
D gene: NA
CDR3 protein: CASPPYISLGPFNYGYTF
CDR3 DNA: TGTGCCAGTCCGCCCTATATTTCTCTGGGACCTTTCAACTATGGCTACACCTTC

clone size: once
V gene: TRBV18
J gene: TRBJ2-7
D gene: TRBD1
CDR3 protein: CASSSNPGQGTYEQYF
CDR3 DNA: TGTGCCAGCTCATCAAACCCGGGACAGGGCACCTACGAGCAGTACTTC

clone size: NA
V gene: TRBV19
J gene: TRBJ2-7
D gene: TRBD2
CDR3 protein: CASSMALAGSYEQYF
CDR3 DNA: TGTGCCAGTAGTATGGCACTAGCGGGATCCTACGAGCAGTACTTC

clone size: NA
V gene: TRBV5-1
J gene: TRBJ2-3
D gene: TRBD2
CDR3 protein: CASSPVGTSYGSDTQYF
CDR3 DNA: TGCGCCAGCAGCCCCGTCGGGACTAGCTATGGATCAGATACGCAGTATTTT

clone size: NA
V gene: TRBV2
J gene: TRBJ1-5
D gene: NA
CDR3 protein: CASSTGTVSNQPQHF
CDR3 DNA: TGTGCCAGCAGTACCGGGACCGTATCCAATCAGCCCCAGCATTTT

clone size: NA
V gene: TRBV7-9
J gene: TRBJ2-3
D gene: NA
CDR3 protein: CASSHRDVRPRQQDTQYF
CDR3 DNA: TGTGCCAGCAGCCACCGGGACGTAAGACCTAGGCAGCAAGATACGCAGTATTTT

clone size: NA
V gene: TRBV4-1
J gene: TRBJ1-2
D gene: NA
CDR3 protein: CASSPQDGGYTF
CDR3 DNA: TGCGCCAGCAGCCCTCAGGATGGGGGATACACCTTC

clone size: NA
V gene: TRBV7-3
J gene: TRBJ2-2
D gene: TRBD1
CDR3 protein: CASSYRQGTELFF
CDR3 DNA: TGTGCCAGCAGCTACCGACAGGGGACGGAGCTGTTTTTT

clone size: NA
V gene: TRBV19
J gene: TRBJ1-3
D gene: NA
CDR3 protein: CASSTGTTGNTIYF
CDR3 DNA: TGTGCCAGCTCTACCGGGACGACTGGAAACACCATATATTTT

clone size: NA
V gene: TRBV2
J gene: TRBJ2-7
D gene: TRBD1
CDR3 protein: CASRGTGGYEQYF
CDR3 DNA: TGTGCCAGCAGGGGGACAGGGGGCTACGAGCAGTACTTC

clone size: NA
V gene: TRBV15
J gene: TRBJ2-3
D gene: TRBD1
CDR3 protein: CATSREHRGTSTDTQYF
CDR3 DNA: TGTGCCACCAGCAGAGAGCACAGGGGAACTAGCACAGATACGCAGTATTTT

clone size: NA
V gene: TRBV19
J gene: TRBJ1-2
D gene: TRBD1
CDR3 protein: CASSMPPAHRGINYGYTF
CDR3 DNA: TGTGCCAGTAGTATGCCCCCAGCTCACAGGGGTATCAACTATGGCTACACCTTC

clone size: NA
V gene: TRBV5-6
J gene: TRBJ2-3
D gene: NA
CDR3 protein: CASSLASNTDTQYF
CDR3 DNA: TGTGCCAGCAGCTTGGCTAGCAACACAGATACGCAGTATTTT

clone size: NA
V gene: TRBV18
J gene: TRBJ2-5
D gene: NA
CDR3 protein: CASSPGRNQETQYF
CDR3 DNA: TGTGCCAGCTCACCAGGGAGGAACCAAGAGACCCAGTACTTC

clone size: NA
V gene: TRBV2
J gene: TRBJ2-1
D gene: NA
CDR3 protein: CASSEDPANEQFF
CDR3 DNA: TGTGCCAGCAGTGAAGACCCGGCCAATGAGCAGTTCTTC

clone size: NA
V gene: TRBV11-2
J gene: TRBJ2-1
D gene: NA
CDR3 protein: CASRGPGSSSYNEQFF
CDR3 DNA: TGTGCCAGCAGGGGACCGGGAAGCAGCTCCTACAATGAGCAGTTCTTC

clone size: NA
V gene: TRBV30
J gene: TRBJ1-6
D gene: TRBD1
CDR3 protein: CACSGQYNSPLHF
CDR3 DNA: TGTGCCTGTTCGGGACAGTATAATTCACCCCTCCACTTT